This T cell receptor beta chain was captured in a study of T cell changes during pregnancy in multiple sclerosis. Using immunoSEQ multiplex PCR, the repertoire was profiled, and TCRdb retains in-frame clones only, with some absent. The data contain under 40,000 clones, 80% to 95% of them seen just once; the ten biggest clones take up approximately 0.44%. Between the trimmed V and J ends, which lost 4 bases and 4 bases, there was a span of 11 bases. This CDR3 spans 14 amino acids. The germline V gene has CDR1 SGHDN and CDR2 FVKESK. This chain connects TRBV14 to TRBJ2-1; tentatively, D is TRBD2 (5 bases). Specimen: CD4+ T cells from peripheral blood mononuclear cells, collected in the third trimester of pregnancy. This TCR was sampled from a female donor in good health, enrolled as a control in a pregnancy study. CDR3 DNA: TGTGCCAGCAGCCTTTACGGACTGTACAATGAGCAGTTCTTC. Translating gives CASSLYGLYNEQFF.